The clone carrying this T cell receptor beta chain was detected a few times. This table comes from immunoSEQ multiplex PCR, and its TCRdb copy is limited to in-frame clones, with some not included. The table lists more than 85,000 clones, 70% to 85% of them singletons, with around 40% in the top ten. This record belongs to a study of control samples from healthy donors and cancer patients. This CDR3 has 17 amino acids. CDR1 is LGHDT and CDR2 is YNNKEL in the germline V gene (reference sequence). After removal of 1 base from V and 0 bases from J, the junction contained 6 bases not matched to a gene. This chain uses TRBV3-1 (or the pseudogene TRBV3-2) with TRBJ2-7; 10 positions match TRBD2. The sample consisted of PBMCs. This clonotype was obtained from a man aged 70 or older with lung cancer. CDR3 DNA sequence: TGTGCCAGCAGCCAAGCCCATAGCGGGGGGCGCTCCTACGAGCAGTACTTC. It yields the protein CASSQAHSGGRSYEQYF.